This TCR beta chain appears in the sequencing data of a study of blood T cell repertoires in COVID-19. Study-level background: COVID-19 samples collected from the United States, Italy and Spain covered acute and convalescent phases. The cDNA or gDNA used as material had been derived from T cells, B-cell-depleted T cells, or PBMCs.

Per the germline V gene, CDR1 is LNHDA and CDR2 is SQIVND (reference sequence). CDR3 length: 13 residues. V lost 3 bases, J lost 8 bases, and 10 bases lay in between. Original methodology: Estimation of nucleated cell counts was performed using reference gene primer amplification. Produced via immunoSEQ multiplex PCR; TCRdb's table is partial and in-frame only. V and J calls and clone size are as listed in that table; D and trimming were resolved from the DNA. The sample lists fewer than 50,000 clones; 65% to 85% were seen once. The material sequenced was peripheral blood. V is TRBV19 and J is TRBJ1-4, with a possible D match to TRBD1 (6 bases). The source of this sequence is a man aged 40-49 years with active or convalescent COVID-19. CDR3 sequence reads: CASSMGTGEKLFF. The CDR3 region has the DNA TGTGCCAGTAGTATGGGTACAGGGGAAAAACTGTTTTTT.